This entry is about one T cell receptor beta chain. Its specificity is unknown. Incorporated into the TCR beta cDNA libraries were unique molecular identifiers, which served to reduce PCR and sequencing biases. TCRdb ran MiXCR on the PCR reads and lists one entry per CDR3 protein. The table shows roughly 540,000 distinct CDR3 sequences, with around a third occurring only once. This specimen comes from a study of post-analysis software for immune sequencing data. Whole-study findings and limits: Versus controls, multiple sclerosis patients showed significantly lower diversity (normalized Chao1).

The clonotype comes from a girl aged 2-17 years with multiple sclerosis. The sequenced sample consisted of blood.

CDR3 protein: CASRTGLAGTGELFF. The CDR3 DNA sequence: TGTGCCAGCAGAACTGGGCTAGCGGGCACCGGGGAGCTGTTTTTT. The chain couples TRBV2 to TRBJ2-2; 8 nucleotides match TRBD2. Trimming cost V 6 bases and J 4 bases; bases outside gene matches: 7. Per germline, CDR1 SNHLY and CDR2 FYNNEI. The CDR3 has 15 amino acids. Full variable domain (rest looked up from reference TRBV2 and TRBJ2-2): EPEVTQTPSHQVTQMGQEVILRCVPISNHLYFYWYRQILGQKVEFLVSFYNNEISEKSEIFDDQFSVERPDGSNFTLKIRSTKLEDSAMYFCASRTGLAGTGELFFGEGSRLTVL.